The 13 T cell receptor beta chains given below trace back to one sample, sequenced in a study of beta chain features in type 1 diabetes. Study-level results: Type 1 diabetes patients had moderately but significantly shorter TCRB CDR3s in all four CD4+ subsets.

TCRB transcripts that were expressed got sequenced, as all of the isolated RNA had been reverse transcribed. Sequenced by immunoSEQ multiplex PCR; TCRdb stores in-frame clones only, minus some. In the table there are about 640,000 clones, 9.5% to 15% of which are singletons. No antigen has been identified for these receptors. The sample comprised naive CD4+ T cells from blood. These receptors came from a man aged 25 to 45 with type 1 diabetes.

The chain recombines TRBV11-2 with TRBJ2-7; D may match TRBD1 or TRBD2 (5 bases each). Germline V CDR1 and CDR2: SGHAT, FQNNGV. V was trimmed by 5 bases and J by 3 bases, leaving 14 bases between them. The CDR3 covers 14 residues. The CDR3: CASSPGTLGYEQYF. CDR3 in DNA: TGTGCCAGCAGCCCTGGGACCTTGGGCTACGAGCAGTACTTC.

The table lists this clone with a few counts. This chain uses TRBV5-1 with TRBJ1-5; D is possibly TRBD1 (5 bases). The V gene's germline CDR1 is SGHRS and CDR2 YFSETQ. The CDR3 spans 16 residues. V lost 4 bases, J lost 2 bases, and 16 bases lay in between. The CDR3 bases are TGCGCCAGCAGCCCGGGGCGTATGGCGGGCAATCAGCCCCAGCATTTT. Its protein product is CASSPGRMAGNQPQHF.

J is TRBJ2-5 and V is TRBV7-9; 8 bases fit TRBD1. Germline-derived CDR1 and CDR2 are SEHNR and FQNEAQ (reference sequence). CDR3 length: 15 residues. V shed 3 bases and J 5 bases; nucleotides not matched to a gene: 8. The CDR3 nucleotides read TGTGCCAGCAGCTTGGGGCAGGGGGCCTGGGAGACCCAGTACTTC. It codes for CASSLGQGAWETQYF.

This chain uses TRBV27 with TRBJ1-1; possibly TRBD1 for D (6 bases). V was clipped by 3 bases and J by 1 base, with 15 bases between them. Germline V gene data show CDR1 as MNHEY and CDR2 as SMNVEV (reference sequence). This CDR3 is built from 16 residues. CDR3 region: CASSFSGGHSNTEAFF. The CDR3 bases are TGTGCCAGCAGTTTCTCCGGGGGACATTCGAACACTGAAGCTTTCTTT.

The chain employs TRBV30 and TRBJ2-3; 10 positions match TRBD1. Germline V gene lookup returns CDR1 GTSNPN and CDR2 SVGIG (reference sequence). Unmatched junction bases numbered 8, after V lost 2 bases and J lost 3 bases. CDR3 length: 16 amino acids. CDR3 DNA sequence: TGTGCCTGGAGTTACCGGGACAGGGGCTTGACAGATACGCAGTATTTT. This codes for CAWSYRDRGLTDTQYF.

V is TRBV7-9 and J is TRBJ2-1; D unresolved. Germline V gene data show CDR1 as SEHNR and CDR2 as FQNEAQ (reference sequence). Trimming cost V 10 bases and J 8 bases, with 15 bases left between them. The CDR3 spans 12 residues. The CDR3 sequence: CATLGNFDEQFF. The CDR3 nucleotides are TGTGCCACCCTGGGTAATTTCGATGAGCAGTTCTTC. Filled out from reference TRBV7-9 and TRBJ2-1, the complete variable domain reads DTGVSQNPRHKITKRGQNVTFRCDPISEHNRLYWYRQTLGQGPEFLTYFQNEAQLEKSRLLSDRFSAERPKGSFSTLEIQRTEQGDSAMYLCATLGNFDEQFFGPGTRLTVL.

The chain uses TRBV6-1 and TRBJ2-1; the D gene could be TRBD1 or TRBD2 (5 bases each). Germline V gene lookup returns CDR1 MNHNS and CDR2 SASEGT. The CDR3 spans 14 residues. V was shortened by 4 bases and J by 9 bases, with 16 bases between the two germline ends. CDR3 nucleotide sequence: TGTGCCAGCAGTGTGGGGGTCGTGGCGGGTGAGCAGTTCTTC. Amino acid sequence: CASSVGVVAGEQFF.

V usage is TRBV5-1 and J usage is TRBJ2-1; TRBD1 matches 8 bases. V dropped 4 bases and J dropped 4; count of bases not matched to a gene: 7. CDR1 SGHRS and CDR2 YFSETQ come from the germline V gene. There are 15 residues in the CDR3. The CDR3 bases are TGCGCCAGCAGCCCGACAGGGGAGGTATACAATGAGCAGTTCTTC. Protein: CASSPTGEVYNEQFF.

The chain has TRBV6-5 and TRBJ2-2, with TRBD2 matching over 12 bases. J lost 5 bases, V lost 0 bases, and 1 base had no gene match. CDR3 size: 16 residues. Germline CDR1 and CDR2: MNHEY and SVGAGI. The CDR3 sequence is CASSYSTSGGTGELFF. CDR3 coding DNA: TGTGCCAGCAGTTACTCCACTAGCGGGGGGACCGGGGAGCTGTTTTTT.

This sequence joins TRBV5-4 and TRBJ1-2; D gene uncertain. The V and J ends lost 0 bases and 7 bases respectively, with 7 bases between them. CDR1 is SGHNT and CDR2 is YYREEE in the germline V gene (reference sequence). The CDR3 loop spans 12 amino acids. DNA for the CDR3: TGTGCCAGCAGCTTGGGGGCAACTGGCTACACCTTC. It specifies CASSLGATGYTF. Variable domain in full (rest from reference TRBV5-4 and TRBJ1-2): ETGVTQSPTHLIKTRGQQVTLRCSSQSGHNTVSWYQQALGQGPQFIFQYYREEENGRGNFPPRFSGLQFPNYSSELNVNALELDDSALYLCASSLGATGYTFGSGTRLTVV.

This clone has just a few counts. The V gene is TRBV10-3, the J gene TRBJ2-2; D is undetermined. Germline assignment: CDR1 ENHRY and CDR2 SYGVKD. The CDR3 contains 14 residues. V lost 0 bases and J lost 4, with 6 bases in between. The CDR3 region has the DNA TGTGCCATCAGTGAGTCGAAGGGCACCGGGGAGCTGTTTTTT. As protein: CAISESKGTGELFF.

This clone was found a few times. This chain links TRBV5-6 with TRBJ1-2; D remains ambiguous. V dropped 4 bases and J dropped 3 bases, with 16 bases sitting between them. This CDR3 region has 15 residues. CDR1 SGHDT and CDR2 YYEEEE come from the germline V gene. Written as DNA, the CDR3 is TGTGCCAGCAGCCGTCGAGGCGACTTTGACTATGGCTACACCTTC. Protein: CASSRRGDFDYGYTF.

V and J are TRBV5-6 and TRBJ2-3, with D maybe TRBD1 (6 bases). The V end was cut by 4 bases, the J end by 0 bases, with 12 bases between. This CDR3 comprises 15 residues. Germline V gene sequence: CDR1 SGHDT, CDR2 YYEEEE. CDR3 sequence reads: CASSRWGLSTDTQYF. The DNA for the CDR3 is TGTGCCAGCAGCAGGTGGGGGCTTAGCACAGATACGCAGTATTTT.